This T cell receptor beta chain was found in a study of cytomegalovirus exposure and HLA in healthy donors. The data were produced by immunoSEQ multiplex PCR, yet TCRdb's version contains in-frame clones alone and is incomplete. This table holds roughly 60,000 clones, 90% to 95% found once. V lost 1 base, J lost 3 bases, and 5 bases stayed unmatched. Germline V gene lookup returns CDR1 SGHNT and CDR2 YENEEA. The CDR3 covers 17 residues. The TCR was taken from a woman aged 18-29 years in good health and CMV-seropositive. This rearrangement joins TRBV11-3 to TRBJ2-3, with 12 bases fitting TRBD2. The sequenced sample was PBMCs. Here the CDR3 DNA reads TGTGCCAGCAGCTTAGCCACACTAGCGGGAGGTACAGATACGCAGTATTTT. Amino acid sequence: CASSLATLAGGTDTQYF.